The clone carrying this TCR beta chain was seen only once. Its antigen remains unidentified. The junction departs from the called germline gene at one end, perhaps through a read error. TCR beta sequences were obtained from blood CD8+ and CD4+ T cells. It was negative isolation that provided the CD8+ and CD4+ T cells, whereas TEMRA cells were enriched by FACS. This record comes from a study of CD8 T cells in Susac syndrome. Broader study findings: Susac-specific public clones in total CD8+ repertoires numbered about 17; in CD8+ TEMRA repertoires, they numbered 4 to 6.

This CDR3 is built from 15 residues. The germline V gene encodes CDR1 LGHNA and CDR2 YNFKEQ. An input of roughly 0.5 to 1 ug of RNA was subjected to reverse transcription using random hexamers. MiXCR, applied by TCRdb to the immunoSEQ multiplex PCR reads, yields one record per CDR3 protein. Altogether 95,000 to 150,000 distinct CDR3 sequences are present, roughly 94% being singletons, with the ten largest covering 0.28%. This sequence was found in a human donor with Susac syndrome. The chain is built from TRBV4-2 and TRBJ2-7; 11 bases match TRBD2. Material: CD8+ T cells from PBMCs. The CDR3 is CASNQEASGGYEQYF. The CDR3 DNA reads TGTGCCAGCAACCAAGAGGCTAGCGGGGGGTACGAGCAGTACTTC.